This TCR beta chain was documented in a study of blood T cells in healthy people across ages. Study outcomes and limitations: Changes seen in expanded clonotypes were possibly confounded by donor CMV status left unknown. The diversity estimates, figures obtained from one million T cells, were considered underestimates. TCR beta diversity per million T cells fell roughly linearly with age.

About this clonotype: Its antigen is as yet unknown.

It was with a sample-barcoded 5' primer and a J-beta primer mix that a second PCR of about 6 to 12 cycles was run. From the 5' RACE reads, TCRdb called clonotypes with MiXCR, one entry per CDR3 protein. Of 1.5 million to 2 million distinct CDR3 sequences listed, 39% are singletons. Germline assignment: CDR1 SQVTM and CDR2 ANQGSEA. The CDR3 runs to 13 residues. V shed 5 bases, J shed 5 bases, and the junction held 5 bases outside the gene matches. This TCR came from a human donor in good health. V usage is TRBV29-1 and J usage is TRBJ1-4, with TRBD1 identical over 7 bases. Material: blood. The CDR3 DNA follows: TGCAGCGTTCACACAGGGGTGAATGAAAAACTGTTTTTT. It specifies CSVHTGVNEKLFF.